This T cell receptor beta chain was sequenced for a study of blood T cells in healthy people across ages. Notes on this clonotype: At one boundary the junction diverges from the germline segment, which might be a read error.

Germline-derived CDR1 and CDR2 are SGHAT and FQNNGV. The CDR3 extends over 13 amino acids. Primed by a sample-barcoded 5' primer and a J-beta primer mix, a second PCR proceeded for about 6 to 12 cycles. Any given sample supplied a minimum of 3 million CDR3-containing paired-end reads. One entry per CDR3 protein results from TCRdb running MiXCR on the 5' RACE reads. The sample has 1.5 million to 2 million distinct CDR3 sequences; roughly 27% are singletons. Sequencing used blood. The chain has TRBV11-2 and TRBJ2-3; D is undetermined. The clonotype was recovered from a woman aged 25 to 39 in good health. CDR3 bases: TGTGCCGGCAGCCTAAACCCGGGAGATACGCAGTATTTT. This translates into CAGSLNPGDTQYF.